These T cell receptor beta chains were read from a single sample in a study of technical replicates of blood from a few donors. The protocol was immunoSEQ multiplex PCR, while the TCRdb copy is restricted to in-frame clones and leaves out a portion. The repertoire consists of about 12,000 clones, with around 96% occurring once and the leading ten covering roughly 6.3%. Source material: PBMCs. These TCRs come from a human donor in good health. Both conserved end residues are part of each CDR3. A D gene is named only where the DNA matches it firmly. A clone size is listed for some rows: how often the clone was seen (once, few, many), or a class if it is expanded.

abundance	d_gene	v_gene	j_gene	CDR3nt	CDR3aa
-	TRBD2	TRBV28	TRBJ2-6	TGTGCCAGCAGTTTACCCAGCGGGAGGGCCGGTGGGGCCAACGTCCTGACTTTC	CASSLPSGRAGGANVLTF
-	-	TRBV6-5	TRBJ2-5	TGTGCCAGCAGTTATTTCCGGTACCAAGAGACCCAGTACTTC	CASSYFRYQETQYF
-	-	TRBV25-1	TRBJ2-2	TGTGCCAGCAGTGAGTACAGTACCGGGGAGCTGTTTTTT	CASSEYSTGELFF
-	TRBD2	TRBV13	TRBJ2-7	TGTGCCAGCAGCGGTCCCCCCGAGGTAGCGGGAGGAAGCTCCTACGAGCAGTACTTC	CASSGPPEVAGGSSYEQYF
-	TRBD1	TRBV15	TRBJ2-3	TGTGCCACCAGCAGAGCTGACAGGGGGTGGACAGATACGCAGTATTTT	CATSRADRGWTDTQYF
-	-	TRBV23-1	TRBJ1-5	TGCGCCAGCAGTTTATATAGCAATCAGCCCCAGCATTTT	CASSLYSNQPQHF
-	-	TRBV11-2	TRBJ2-7	TGTGCCAGCAGCTTATATAGTAAGGGGGAGCAGTACTTC	CASSLYSKGEQYF
-	-	TRBV11-2	TRBJ2-7	TGTGCCGCTGAGGGAACCCTCTACGAGCAGTACTTC	CAAEGTLYEQYF
-	-	TRBV5-1	TRBJ2-7	TGCGCCAGCAGCTTCGACAGTTACTACGAGCAGTACTTC	CASSFDSYYEQYF
-	TRBD2	TRBV14	TRBJ2-7	TGTGCCAGCAGCCAACCCCGGACTAGCTTATACGAGCAGTACTTC	CASSQPRTSLYEQYF
-	TRBD2	TRBV25-1	TRBJ2-1	TGTGCCAGCAGTGAACTCTCGGGACTATACAATGAGCAGTTCTTC	CASSELSGLYNEQFF
few	-	TRBV6-5	TRBJ2-7	TGTGCCAGCAGTACCTATGGCCCGGGATCGTACGAGCAGTACTTC	CASSTYGPGSYEQYF
-	TRBD1	TRBV6-5	TRBJ1-2	TGTGCCAGCAAAGCAACAGGGGGACCATATGGCTACACCTTC	CASKATGGPYGYTF
-	TRBD2	TRBV2	TRBJ2-1	TGTGCCAGCAAGGACGGGGGGGAGCAGTTCTTC	CASKDGGEQFF
-	TRBD2	TRBV28	TRBJ2-7	TGTGCCAGCAGCCCTCCGACGAGCGGGAGGGTTGGGCAGTACTTC	CASSPPTSGRVGQYF
-	TRBD1	TRBV2	TRBJ2-1	TGTGCCAGCAGCCTGACAGGGCAGGTGCAGTTCTTC	CASSLTGQVQFF
-	-	TRBV6-5	TRBJ2-7	TGTGCCAGCAGTTATTCCAGCGGGACAAAAAAGTACTTC	CASSYSSGTKKYF
-	TRBD2	TRBV5-4	TRBJ2-7	TGTGCCAGCAGCTTGGGACTAGCGGGAGTTGGCGAGCAGTACTTC	CASSLGLAGVGEQYF
-	-	TRBV9	TRBJ2-2	TGTGCCAGCAGCAAAGGCGGCGTTAACACCGGGGAGCTGTTTTTT	CASSKGGVNTGELFF
-	TRBD2	TRBV2	TRBJ2-1	TGTGCCAGCAGTGAAATGGCTAGCGGGGCCTCCTACAATGAGCAGTTCTTC	CASSEMASGASYNEQFF
-	-	TRBV28	TRBJ1-5	TGTGCCAGCAGTTCCGGGGGGGGAAATCAGCCCCAGCATTTT	CASSSGGGNQPQHF
-	TRBD2	TRBV19	TRBJ2-5	TGTGCCAGTAGTGCCTTTAGCGGGAAAGAGACCCAGTACTTC	CASSAFSGKETQYF
-	TRBD1	TRBV7-2	TRBJ2-1	TGTGCCAGCAGCTTCGACAGGGCCAATGAGCAGTTCTTC	CASSFDRANEQFF
-	TRBD2	TRBV7-9	TRBJ2-5	TGTGCCAGCAATGGACTAGCGGGAACCTACCAAGAGACCCAGTACTTC	CASNGLAGTYQETQYF
-	TRBD1	TRBV25-1	TRBJ1-5	TGTGCCAGCAGACCGCGACAGGGGGGAAGGGATAGCAATCAGCCCCAGCATTTT	CASRPRQGGRDSNQPQHF
-	-	TRBV11-2	TRBJ2-5	TGTGCCAGCAGCTCTTGGGGGCTAGCGGAAGAGACCCAGTACTTC	CASSSWGLAEETQYF
-	-	TRBV7-6	TRBJ2-7	TGTGCCAGCAGCTCCACACAGGGATACGAGCAGTACTTC	CASSSTQGYEQYF
once	TRBD2	TRBV6-5	TRBJ2-7	TGTGCCAGCAGCCGACTAGCGGGGACCCTTAGCGAGCAGTACTTC	CASSRLAGTLSEQYF
-	-	TRBV13	TRBJ1-1	TGTGCCAGCAGGAGGGTAAGAACTGAAGCTTTCTTT	CASRRVRTEAFF
-	-	TRBV5-6	TRBJ2-3	TGTGCCAGCAGCTTGCCGACGGGAGTTAGTACAGATACGCAGTATTTT	CASSLPTGVSTDTQYF
-	TRBD1	TRBV29-1	TRBJ1-1	TGCAGCGTTGATTGGGGACAGAGAGCGAGGTGGAACACTGAAGCTTTCTTT	CSVDWGQRARWNTEAFF
once	TRBD2	TRBV10-1	TRBJ2-1	TGCGCCAGCAGTAGTGGACTAGCAGCCGACAATGAGCAGTTCTTC	CASSSGLAADNEQFF
-	-	TRBV11-3	TRBJ2-1	TGTGCCAGCAGCTTAGTCGGGGGGCCGAGCTCCTACAATGAGCAGTTCTTC	CASSLVGGPSSYNEQFF
-	-	TRBV6-6	TRBJ1-4	TGTGCCAGCACACCGGGGACTGGTAGAAGTGAAAAACTGTTTTTT	CASTPGTGRSEKLFF
-	-	TRBV7-2	TRBJ1-2	TGTGCCAGCAGCTTATTGGACAGTCCTAACTATGGCTACACCTTC	CASSLLDSPNYGYTF
-	-	TRBV7-5	TRBJ1-2	TGTGCCAGCAGCTTCGCGGGTAACTATGGCTACACCTTC	CASSFAGNYGYTF
-	TRBD1	TRBV6-1	TRBJ1-2	TGTGCCAGCAGTACGGGACAGGGGGCAGGGGGCTACACCTTC	CASSTGQGAGGYTF
-	TRBD2	TRBV6-6	TRBJ2-1	TGTGCCAGCAGAGGACTAGCGGGAGATCACAATGAGCAGTTCTTC	CASRGLAGDHNEQFF
-	TRBD2	TRBV28	TRBJ2-7	TGTGCCAGCAGTTTACGCCCCCCTCTGACCGGCGGGAGGGCCGACGAGCAGTACTTC	CASSLRPPLTGGRADEQYF
-	TRBD2	TRBV2	TRBJ2-3	TGTGCCAGCACCAGCGGGAGTGATACGCAGTATTTT	CASTSGSDTQYF
-	-	TRBV5-6	TRBJ1-3	TGTGCCAGCAGCTTCCGGGACACCATATATTTT	CASSFRDTIYF
-	-	TRBV9	TRBJ2-6	TGTGCCAGCAGCGTTCAGGGGAGAGGGGCCAACGTCCTGACTTTC	CASSVQGRGANVLTF
-	TRBD1	TRBV11-2	TRBJ2-2	TGTGCCAGCAGCCTTCTCGGACAGGGTAACACCGGGGAGCTGTTTTTT	CASSLLGQGNTGELFF
-	-	TRBV29-1	TRBJ2-1	TGCAGCGTGTCCGGAGCAAACCTAGCCGAGCAGTTCTTC	CSVSGANLAEQFF